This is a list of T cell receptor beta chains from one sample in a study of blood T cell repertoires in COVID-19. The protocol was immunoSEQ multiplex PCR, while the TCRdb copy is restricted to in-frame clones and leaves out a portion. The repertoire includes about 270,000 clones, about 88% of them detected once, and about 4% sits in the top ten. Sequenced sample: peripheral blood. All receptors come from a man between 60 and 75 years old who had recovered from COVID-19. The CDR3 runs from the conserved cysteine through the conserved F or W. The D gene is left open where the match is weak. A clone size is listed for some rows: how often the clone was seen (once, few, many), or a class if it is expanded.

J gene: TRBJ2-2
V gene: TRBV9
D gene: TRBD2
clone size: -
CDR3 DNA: TGTGCCAGCAGCGCCGAGTATAGCGGGGGGCCTTCCAACACCGGGGAGCTGTTTTTT
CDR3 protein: CASSAEYSGGPSNTGELFF

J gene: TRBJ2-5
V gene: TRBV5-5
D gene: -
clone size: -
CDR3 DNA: TGTGCCAGCAGCTTGGAGGGACACCCCCAAGAGACCCAGTACTTC
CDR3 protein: CASSLEGHPQETQYF

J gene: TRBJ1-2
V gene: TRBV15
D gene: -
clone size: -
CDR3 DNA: TGTGCCACCAGCAGAGATCGCAGGGTTGAGCACTATGGCTACACCTTC
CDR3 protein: CATSRDRRVEHYGYTF

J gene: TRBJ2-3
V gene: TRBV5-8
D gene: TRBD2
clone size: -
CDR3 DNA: TGTGCCAGCAGGCACCGGACTAGCGGCTACACAGATACGCAGTATTTT
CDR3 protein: CASRHRTSGYTDTQYF

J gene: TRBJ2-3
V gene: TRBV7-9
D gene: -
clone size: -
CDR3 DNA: TGTGCCAGCAGACCTTTGTCCGGGAACCCTAGCACAGATACGCAGTATTTT
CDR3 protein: CASRPLSGNPSTDTQYF

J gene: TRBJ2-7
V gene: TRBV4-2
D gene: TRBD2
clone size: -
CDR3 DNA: TGTGCCAGCAGCCAACTCACAACTAGCGGGGGCAACTACGAGCAGTACTTC
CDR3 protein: CASSQLTTSGGNYEQYF

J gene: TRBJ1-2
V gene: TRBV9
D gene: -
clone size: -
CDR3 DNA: TGTGCCAGCAGTAGATTCGAGGGTGGGAGTGGCTACACCTTC
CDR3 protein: CASSRFEGGSGYTF

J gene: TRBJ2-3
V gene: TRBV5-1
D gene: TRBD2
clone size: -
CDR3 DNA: TGCGCCAGCAGCTTCGGGGGGGCTGGAGATACGCAGTATTTT
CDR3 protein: CASSFGGAGDTQYF

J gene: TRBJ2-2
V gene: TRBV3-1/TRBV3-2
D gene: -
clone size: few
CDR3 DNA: TGTGCCAGCAGCCAACTAGCCCCCGGGGAGCTGTTTTTT
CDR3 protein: CASSQLAPGELFF

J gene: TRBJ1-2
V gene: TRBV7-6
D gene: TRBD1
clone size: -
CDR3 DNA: TGTGCCAGCAGCTTAGGACAGGGAAGCCTTTCTAACTATGGCTACACCTTC
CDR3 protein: CASSLGQGSLSNYGYTF

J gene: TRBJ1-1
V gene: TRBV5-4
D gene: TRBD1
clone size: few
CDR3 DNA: TGTGCCAGCAGCCGCGGACAGGGGAACACTGAAGCTTTCTTT
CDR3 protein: CASSRGQGNTEAFF

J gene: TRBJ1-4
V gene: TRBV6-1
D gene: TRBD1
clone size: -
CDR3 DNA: TGTGCCAGCAGTGACCAGGGGGCATGGGGAAAACTGTTTTTT
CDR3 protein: CASSDQGAWGKLFF

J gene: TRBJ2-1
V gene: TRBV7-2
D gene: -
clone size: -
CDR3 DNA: TGTGCCAGCAGCTTAGTAAAGACAGAGCAGTTCTTC
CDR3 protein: CASSLVKTEQFF

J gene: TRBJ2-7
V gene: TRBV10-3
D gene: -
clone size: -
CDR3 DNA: TGTGCCAGCCGGGCGGAGGGTCGCTACGAGCAGTACTTC
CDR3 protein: CASRAEGRYEQYF

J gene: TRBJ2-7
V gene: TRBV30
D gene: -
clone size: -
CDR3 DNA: TGTGCCTGGACCCGGGTTGATGAGCAGTACTTC
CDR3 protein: CAWTRVDEQYF

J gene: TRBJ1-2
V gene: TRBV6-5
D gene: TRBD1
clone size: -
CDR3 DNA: TGTGCCAGCAGTAGACAGGGGGGAGCCTATGGCTACACCTTC
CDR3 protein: CASSRQGGAYGYTF

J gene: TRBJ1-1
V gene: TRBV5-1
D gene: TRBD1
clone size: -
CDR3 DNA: TGCGCCAGCAGCCCCTCAAGGACAGGGGGGAACACTGAAGCTTTCTTT
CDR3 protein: CASSPSRTGGNTEAFF

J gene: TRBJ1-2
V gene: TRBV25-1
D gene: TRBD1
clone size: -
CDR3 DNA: TGTGCCAGCAGAGCGACAGGGGCTAACTATGGCTACACCTTC
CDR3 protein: CASRATGANYGYTF

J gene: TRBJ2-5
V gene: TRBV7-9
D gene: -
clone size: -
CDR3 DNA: TGTGCCAGCAGCAATTCGGAGACCCAGTACTTC
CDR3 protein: CASSNSETQYF

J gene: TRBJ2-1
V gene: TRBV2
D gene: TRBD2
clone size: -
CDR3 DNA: TGTGCCAGCAGTGGCAGAGCGGGATACAATGAGCAGTTCTTC
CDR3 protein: CASSGRAGYNEQFF

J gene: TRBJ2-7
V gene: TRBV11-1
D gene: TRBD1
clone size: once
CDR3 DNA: TGTGCCAGCAGCTTAATAGGGACAGCCTACGAGCAGTACTTC
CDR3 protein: CASSLIGTAYEQYF

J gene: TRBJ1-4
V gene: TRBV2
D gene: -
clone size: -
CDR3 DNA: TGTGCCAGCAGTGAACGGAGGGCAACTAATGAAAAACTGTTTTTT
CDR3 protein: CASSERRATNEKLFF

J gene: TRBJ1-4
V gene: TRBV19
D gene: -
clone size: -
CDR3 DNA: TGTGCCAGTAGTTCGGAGGAGGGCGGTGAAAAACTGTTTTTT
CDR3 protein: CASSSEEGGEKLFF

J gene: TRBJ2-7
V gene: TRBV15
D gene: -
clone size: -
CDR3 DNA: TGTGCCACCAGCAGCTCCGTCTTTCAGGGAAACCACGAGCAGTACTTC
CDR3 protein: CATSSSVFQGNHEQYF

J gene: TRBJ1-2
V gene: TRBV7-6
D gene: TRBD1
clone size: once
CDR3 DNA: TGTGCCAGCAGCCCACGGACAGGGGGGTATGGCTACACCTTC
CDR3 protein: CASSPRTGGYGYTF

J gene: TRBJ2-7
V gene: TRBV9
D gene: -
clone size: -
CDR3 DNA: TGTGCCAGCAGCGTTTTCCTTGAGGACGAGCAGTACTTC
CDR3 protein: CASSVFLEDEQYF

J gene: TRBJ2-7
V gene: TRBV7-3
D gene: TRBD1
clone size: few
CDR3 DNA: TGTGCCAGCAGCCAGGGGGCGCGTAGTTCCGAGCAGTACTTC
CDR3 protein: CASSQGARSSEQYF

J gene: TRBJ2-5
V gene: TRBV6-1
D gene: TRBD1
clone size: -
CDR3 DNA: TGTGCCAGCAGTGATTTCAGGGGGCGCGGGGAGACCCAGTACTTC
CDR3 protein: CASSDFRGRGETQYF

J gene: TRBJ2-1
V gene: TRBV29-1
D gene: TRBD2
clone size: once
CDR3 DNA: TGCAGCGTCAGGGGACTAGCGAACGAGTTCTTC
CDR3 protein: CSVRGLANEFF

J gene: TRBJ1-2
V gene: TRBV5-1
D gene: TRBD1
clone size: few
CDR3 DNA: TGCGCCAGCAGCCCGACAGGGGGAACTAACTATGGCTACACCTTC
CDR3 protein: CASSPTGGTNYGYTF

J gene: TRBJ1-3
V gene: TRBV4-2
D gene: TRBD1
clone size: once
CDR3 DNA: TGTGCCAGCAGCCAAGATCCCGGGACAGCGTCCTCTGGAAACACCATATATTTT
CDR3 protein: CASSQDPGTASSGNTIYF

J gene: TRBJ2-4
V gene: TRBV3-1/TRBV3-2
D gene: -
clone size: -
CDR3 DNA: TGTGCCAGCAGCCAAGATTCTTCAGGGGCCGGCATTCAGTACTTC
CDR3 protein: CASSQDSSGAGIQYF

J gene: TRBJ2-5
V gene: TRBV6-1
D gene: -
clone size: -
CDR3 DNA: TGTGCCAGCAGTGAAAGGAGTTCGGGAGAGACCCAGTACTTC
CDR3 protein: CASSERSSGETQYF

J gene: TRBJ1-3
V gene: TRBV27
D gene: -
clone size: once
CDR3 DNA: TGTGCCAGCACCTCTGGGGGCTCCAGCTCTGGAAACACCATATATTTT
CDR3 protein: CASTSGGSSSGNTIYF

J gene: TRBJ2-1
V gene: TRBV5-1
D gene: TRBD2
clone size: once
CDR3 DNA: TGCGCCAGCAGCTTGGTACTAGCGGGGGGCAACAATGAGCAGTTCTTC
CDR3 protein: CASSLVLAGGNNEQFF

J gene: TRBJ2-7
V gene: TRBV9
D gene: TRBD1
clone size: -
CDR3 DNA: TGTGCCAGCAGCGCGACAGGGGTCCCCCTCGGGGAGCAGTACTTC
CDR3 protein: CASSATGVPLGEQYF

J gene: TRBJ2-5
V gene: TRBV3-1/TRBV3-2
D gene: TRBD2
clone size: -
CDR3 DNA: TGTGCCAGCAGCCTCGGACTAGCGGGGGCCCCCCAAGAGACCCAGTACTTC
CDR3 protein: CASSLGLAGAPQETQYF

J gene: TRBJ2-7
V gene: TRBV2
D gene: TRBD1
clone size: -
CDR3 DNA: TGTGCCAGCAGCGTTACCGGGACAGGGAGAGATGAGCAGTACTTC
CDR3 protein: CASSVTGTGRDEQYF

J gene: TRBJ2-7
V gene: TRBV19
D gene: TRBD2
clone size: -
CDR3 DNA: TGTGCCAGTAGTCCTCGGACTAGCGGGGGCTACGAGCAGTACTTC
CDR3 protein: CASSPRTSGGYEQYF

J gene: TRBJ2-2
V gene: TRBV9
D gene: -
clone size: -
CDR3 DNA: TGTGCCAGCAGCGCCCTCCAGGGTACGAACACCGGGGAGCTGTTTTTT
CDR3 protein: CASSALQGTNTGELFF

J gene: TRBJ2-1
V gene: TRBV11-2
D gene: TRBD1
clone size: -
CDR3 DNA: TGTGCCAGCAGCTGGGACAGGAACAATGAGCAGTTCTTC
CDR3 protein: CASSWDRNNEQFF

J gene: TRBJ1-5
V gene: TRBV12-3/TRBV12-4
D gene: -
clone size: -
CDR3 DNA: TGTGCCAGCAGCCTCCTTAGCAATCAGCCCCAGCATTTT
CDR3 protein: CASSLLSNQPQHF